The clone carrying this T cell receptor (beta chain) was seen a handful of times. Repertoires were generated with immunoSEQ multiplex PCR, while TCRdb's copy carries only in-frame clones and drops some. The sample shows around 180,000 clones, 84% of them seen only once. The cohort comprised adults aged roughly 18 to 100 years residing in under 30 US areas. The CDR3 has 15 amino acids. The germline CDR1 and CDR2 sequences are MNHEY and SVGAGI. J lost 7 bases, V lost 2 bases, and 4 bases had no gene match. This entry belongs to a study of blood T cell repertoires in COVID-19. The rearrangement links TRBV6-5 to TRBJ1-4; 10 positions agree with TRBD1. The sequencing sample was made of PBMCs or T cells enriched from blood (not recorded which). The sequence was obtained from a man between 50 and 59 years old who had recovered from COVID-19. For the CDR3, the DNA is TGTGCCAGCAGTTACGGGACAGGGGTCGGTGAAAAACTGTTTTTT. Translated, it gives CASSYGTGVGEKLFF.